The 30 T cell receptor beta chains reported below all come from one sample, sequenced in a study of T cells after yellow fever vaccination. TCRdb reanalysed the 5' RACE reads using MiXCR and keeps one entry per CDR3 protein. The repertoire consists of 80,000 to 100,000 distinct CDR3 sequences, with approximately 5.5% occurring once and the leading ten covering more than 40%. Material: CD8+ T cells sorted from PBMCs, obtained 10 days after the yellow fever booster vaccination. The receptors originated from a man younger than 35 who received the YFV17D yellow fever vaccine.

This clonotype was seen repeatedly, ten times or more. The V gene is TRBV5-5, the J gene TRBJ2-7, with D unresolved. This CDR3 comprises 13 residues. V was cut by 1 base and J by 4 bases, with 9 bases left in between. The germline CDR1 and CDR2 sequences are SGHKS and YYEKEE (reference sequence). CDR3 bases: TGTGCCAGCAGCTTGACGGGCTTTTACGAGCAGTACGTC. Its protein is CASSLTGFYEQYV.

The V gene is TRBV4-3, the J gene TRBJ2-1; 8 nucleotides agree with TRBD2. With 3 bases clipped from V and 8 bases from J, the junction kept 12 bases outside the gene matches. The CDR3 consists of 16 residues. Per the germline V gene, CDR1 is LGHNA and CDR2 is YSLEER. CDR3 DNA: TGCGCCAGCAGCCAGGGCAGCGGGGGCGCTTACTATGAGCAGTTCTTC. This codes for CASSQGSGGAYYEQFF.

This clonotype was found a few times. The chain carries TRBV29-1 and TRBJ2-7; 7 nucleotides agree with TRBD1. This CDR3 has 12 residues. J was trimmed by 2 bases and V by 5 bases; bases with no gene match: 3. CDR1 and CDR2 (germline): SQVTM, ANQGSEA. CDR3 loop: CSVRDRTYEQYF. The CDR3 coding sequence is TGCAGCGTTCGGGACAGAACCTACGAGCAGTACTTC.

In its sample, this clonotype was seen a few times. The CDR3 coding sequence is TGTGCCAGCAAGGGAGCGGGGGGCCCCTACAATGAGCAGTTCTTC. The encoded protein is CASKGAGGPYNEQFF. V gene TRBV11-2 combines with J gene TRBJ2-1, with TRBD2 matching over 9 bases. Trimming cost V 7 bases and J 2 bases; bases outside gene matches: 6. The germline CDR1 and CDR2 sequences are SGHAT and FQNNGV. The CDR3 runs 15 residues. Full variable domain (remainder filled in from reference TRBV11-2 and TRBJ2-1): EAGVAQSPRYKIIEKRQSVAFWCNPISGHATLYWYQQILGQGPKLLIQFQNNGVVDDSQLPKDRFSAERLKGVDSTLKIQPAKLEDSAVYLCASKGAGGPYNEQFFGPGTRLTVL.

This rearrangement joins TRBV11-3 to TRBJ2-7; D might be TRBD1 or TRBD2, each matching 5 bases. The germline V gene has CDR1 SGHNT and CDR2 YENEEA. Trimming took 6 bases from V and 6 from J, leaving 15 bases between them. The CDR3 contains 13 residues. In DNA form, the CDR3 reads TGTGCCAGCAGGGCGAGGGGCTCCAGCGAGCAGTACTTC. This gives the protein CASRARGSSEQYF.

The genes are TRBV12-3 or TRBV12-4 and TRBJ2-7; TRBD1 aligns across 7 bases. Germline trimming cut 5 bases from V and 0 bases from J; bases unmatched to any gene: 4. The CDR3 covers 14 residues. Here the CDR3 DNA reads TGTGCCAGCAGTGCTGGGGACAGCTCCTACGAGCAGTACGTC. Its translation: CASSAGDSSYEQYV.

This clonotype turned up a few times. The DNA of the CDR3 is TGCAGTGCTAGCGACAGGAGTTACCACAATCAGCCCCAGCATTTT. Translation: CSASDRSYHNQPQHF. The V and J genes are TRBV20-1 and TRBJ1-5, with D possibly TRBD1 on 6 matching bases. V shed 3 bases and J shed 3 bases, with 15 bases lying between them. This CDR3 contains 15 residues. Germline CDR1 is DFQATT and CDR2 is SNEGSKA (reference sequence).

V and J are TRBV7-9 and TRBJ1-6; weak D call: TRBD1 (6 bases). V was clipped by 7 bases and J by 5 bases, with 9 bases between them. Germline loops: CDR1 SEHNR, CDR2 FQNEAQ (reference sequence). The CDR3 is 13 amino acids. In nucleotides, the CDR3 is TGTGCCAGCAACCGACAGGATAATTCACCCCTCCACTTT. Translated: CASNRQDNSPLHF. Supplemented by reference TRBV7-9 and TRBJ1-6, the full variable domain reads DTGVSQNPRHKITKRGQNVTFRCDPISEHNRLYWYRQTLGQGPEFLTYFQNEAQLEKSRLLSDRFSAERPKGSFSTLEIQRTEQGDSAMYLCASNRQDNSPLHFGNGTRLTVT.

This clonotype was detected a few times. V and J are TRBV29-1 and TRBJ2-2; no clear D gene. V was clipped by 4 bases and J by 6 bases, with 9 bases between them. The CDR3 runs 12 residues. The germline gives CDR1 SQVTM, CDR2 ANQGSEA. DNA for the CDR3: TGCAGCGTTGCACTCGGGTCCGGGGAGCTGTTTTTT. Protein product: CSVALGSGELFF.

The chain couples TRBV4-1 to TRBJ1-1, with D possibly matching TRBD1 (5 bases). The V gene's germline CDR1 is MGHRA and CDR2 YSYEKL. The CDR3 covers 12 residues. Between the trimmed V and J ends, which lost 1 base and 11 bases, there was a span of 11 bases. Here the CDR3 reads CASSQGGGEAFF. The CDR3 DNA reads as TGCGCCAGCAGCCAAGGGGGCGGCGAGGCTTTCTTT.

Many counts were recorded for this clonotype. The J gene is TRBJ2-5, the V gene TRBV10-3; no firm D call. Per the germline V gene, CDR1 is ENHRY and CDR2 is SYGVKD. V dropped 4 bases and J dropped 5 bases, with 11 bases sitting between them. CDR3 size: 13 residues. CDR3 in DNA: TGTGCCATCAGTGGGCAGGAATGGGAGACCCAGTACTTC. Residues: CAISGQEWETQYF.

This clonotype has at least ten counts. V gene TRBV4-2 combines with J gene TRBJ2-1; D call uncertain. Trimming removed 1 base from V and 3 bases from J, with 1 base in between. Germline CDR1 LGHNA, CDR2 YNFKEQ. The CDR3 spans 12 residues. CDR3: CASSQGYNEQFF. In DNA, the CDR3 is TGTGCCAGCAGCCAAGGCTACAATGAGCAGTTCTTC.

This clonotype has at least ten counts. The chain is built from TRBV11-2 and TRBJ2-7; 8 bases are a match to TRBD1. J lost 5 bases, V lost 2 bases, and 17 bases had no gene match. Germline lookup yields CDR1 SGHAT and CDR2 FQNNGV. There are 18 residues in the CDR3. CDR3 nucleotides: TGTGCCAGCAGCTTAATGGGCCGCCCGCGGACAGGGTTCGACGAGCAGTACTTC. The encoded protein is CASSLMGRPRTGFDEQYF.

In this sample, this clonotype turned up a few times. The V gene is TRBV29-1, the J gene TRBJ2-3, with D possibly matching TRBD1 (6 bases). The V gene's germline CDR1 is SQVTM and CDR2 ANQGSEA. The V end lost 6 bases, the J end lost 4 bases, and 11 bases lay between the germline ends. The CDR3 runs 12 residues. As DNA, the CDR3 is TGCAGCGTCCCGCAGGGGCCAGATACGCAGTATTTT. Translated: CSVPQGPDTQYF.

The chain employs TRBV5-6 and TRBJ2-7; 8 bases are a match to TRBD1. CDR3 size: 14 residues. CDR1 is SGHDT and CDR2 is YYEEEE in the germline V gene. V was clipped by 3 bases and J by 2 bases; unmatched bases: 4. This chain's CDR3 is CASSYGQGPYEQYV. CDR3 DNA sequence: TGTGCCAGCAGCTATGGACAGGGACCCTACGAGCAGTACGTC.

This clonotype was seen at least ten times. The chain has TRBV7-8 and TRBJ2-1, with 11 bases fitting TRBD2. J lost 7 bases, V lost 5 bases, and 10 bases had no gene match. This CDR3 comprises 16 residues. The germline V gene encodes CDR1 SGHVS and CDR2 FQNEAQ. The CDR3: CASSVLAGVDRNEQFF. The DNA for the CDR3 is TGTGCCAGCAGCGTACTAGCGGGGGTCGACAGGAATGAGCAGTTCTTC. Supplemented by reference TRBV7-8 and TRBJ2-1, the full variable domain reads GAGVSQSPRYKVAKRGQDVALRCDPISGHVSLFWYQQALGQGPEFLTYFQNEAQLDKSGLPSDRFFAERPEGSVSTLKIQRTQQEDSAVYLCASSVLAGVDRNEQFFGPGTRLTVL.

This clonotype appeared a few times. The rearrangement joins TRBV20-1 to TRBJ2-1; 8 bases match TRBD2. This CDR3 is built from 13 residues. Germline V gives CDR1 DFQATT, CDR2 SNEGSKA (reference sequence). Trimming took 5 bases from V and 1 from J; bases not matched to a gene: 1. Here the CDR3 DNA reads TGCAGTGCTGGACTAGCATCCTACAATGAGCAGTTCTTC. It yields the protein CSAGLASYNEQFF.

This clonotype was seen a few times. The chain uses TRBV4-1 and TRBJ1-5, with D maybe TRBD1 (5 bases). CDR1 and CDR2 from the germline V gene are MGHRA and YSYEKL. This CDR3 has 15 residues. Between the trimmed V and J ends, which lost 0 bases and 6 bases, there was a span of 12 bases. CDR3 bases: TGCGCCAGCAGCCAAGATTCTTCAGGGCCTCAGCCCCAGCATTTT. Its translation: CASSQDSSGPQPQHF.

DNA for the CDR3: TGTGCCAGCAGTTACGGGGTTGAGCGCGAGCAGTACTTC. This gives the protein CASSYGVEREQYF. The V call is TRBV6-2 or TRBV6-3, the J call TRBJ2-7; D not certain. CDR1 is MNHEY and CDR2 is SVGEGT in the germline V gene. V lost 2 bases and J 6 bases, leaving 11 bases between the germline ends. The CDR3 extends over 13 amino acids.

This sequence joins TRBV5-4 and TRBJ2-2, with D tentatively TRBD2 (5 bases). The ends were cut back, 3 bases at V and 1 base at J, with 10 bases in the middle. The CDR3 is 15 residues long. Germline V gives CDR1 SGHNT, CDR2 YYREEE (reference sequence). In nucleotides, the CDR3 is TGTGCCAGCAGCTCCTGGACTGTGAACACCGGGGAGCTGTTTTTT. Its translation is CASSSWTVNTGELFF.

About this clonotype itself: A much more abundant neighbour one base away suggests this may be a read error. This chain joins TRBV5-1 and TRBJ2-1; a possible D gene is TRBD2 (7 bases). CDR1 is SGHRS and CDR2 is YFSETQ in the germline V gene. The CDR3 has 13 residues. Here the CDR3 reads CASRPKGGHERFF. The CDR3 region has the DNA TGCGCCAGCAGGCCTAAGGGGGGGCATGAGCGGTTCTTC.

The chain has TRBV6-6 and TRBJ1-5; D unresolved. Between the trimmed V and J ends, which lost 4 bases and 3 bases, there was a span of 7 bases. Germline V gene data show CDR1 as MNHNY and CDR2 as SVGAGI (reference sequence). The CDR3 consists of 13 residues. CDR3 region: CASSLWPNQPQHF. The CDR3 DNA follows: TGTGCCAGCAGTTTGTGGCCCAATCAGCCCCAGCATTTT.

This clonotype showed up just a few times. The chain is built from TRBV5-1 and TRBJ2-3; D not resolved. V lost 7 bases and J lost 4, with 16 bases in between. From germline, CDR1 is SGHRS and CDR2 YFSETQ. CDR3 length equals 14 residues. The CDR3 DNA reads TGCGCCAGCGGTCCTTATCGGGCTCCAGATACGCAGTATTTT. The encoded protein is CASGPYRAPDTQYF.

This clonotype was recorded a few times. The V gene is TRBV12-3 or TRBV12-4, the J gene TRBJ2-2, with D unclear. V gave up 7 bases and J gave up 4 bases, with 7 bases separating them. This CDR3 comprises 12 residues. The CDR3: CASTPGTGELFF. The CDR3 DNA follows: TGTGCCAGCACCCCGGGCACCGGGGAGCTGTTTTTT.

There are many counts of this clonotype. As DNA, the CDR3 is TGTGCCAGCAGCCCCCAAGGTCCAGATACGCAGTATTTT. Translating it yields CASSPQGPDTQYF. This sequence joins TRBV7-2 and TRBJ2-3, with D uncertain. The CDR3 covers 13 residues. Germline values: CDR1 SGHTA, CDR2 FQGNSA. Trimming removed 5 bases from V and 4 bases from J, with 10 bases in between.

The table lists this clonotype with many counts. The chain recombines TRBV7-9 with TRBJ2-3, with 8 positions matching TRBD2. J was trimmed by 1 base and V by 6 bases; bases with no gene match: 6. Germline-derived CDR1 and CDR2 are SEHNR and FQNEAQ (reference sequence). CDR3 length equals 15 residues. CDR3 in amino acids: CASRGSGARTDTQYF. The CDR3 coding sequence is TGTGCCAGCAGAGGTAGCGGGGCTCGCACAGATACGCAGTATTTT.

Many counts were recorded for this clonotype. The chain combines TRBV5-5 with TRBJ2-3, with D possibly being TRBD1 or TRBD2 (5 bases each). The V gene's germline CDR1 is SGHKS and CDR2 YYEKEE (reference sequence). The CDR3 covers 16 residues. V lost 4 bases and J lost 5, with 20 bases in between. As DNA, the CDR3 is TGTGCCAGCAGCCGGGACGAAAATTCATTAATAGATACGCAGTATTTT. It codes for CASSRDENSLIDTQYF.

The rearrangement joins TRBV27 to TRBJ2-7; the D gene is possibly TRBD2 (5 bases). The CDR3 has 14 residues. Germline assignment: CDR1 MNHEY and CDR2 SMNVEV (reference sequence). V was shortened by 3 bases and J by 3 bases, with 12 bases between the two germline ends. The CDR3 sequence: CASSFLETIYEQYF. As DNA, the CDR3 is TGTGCCAGCAGTTTTCTAGAGACTATCTACGAGCAGTACTTC.

This clonotype has only a few counts. This chain connects TRBV11-2 to TRBJ2-5; 10 bases are a match to TRBD2. Germline V lookup: CDR1 SGHAT, CDR2 FQNNGV. J lost 2 bases, V lost 3 bases, and 3 bases had no gene match. The CDR3 is 15 amino acids. The CDR3 here is CASSFLAGDQETQYF. In nucleotides, the CDR3 is TGTGCCAGCAGCTTCCTAGCGGGGGATCAAGAGACCCAGTACTTC.

This clonotype turned up a few times. CDR3 sequence: CASSLAGDWLGTEAFF. The CDR3 DNA sequence: TGTGCCAGCAGCTTAGCGGGGGATTGGCTGGGCACTGAAGCTTTCTTT. The chain recombines TRBV7-2 with TRBJ1-1, with D tentatively TRBD1 (5 bases). The germline CDR1 and CDR2 sequences are SGHTA and FQGNSA. The length of the CDR3 is 16 residues. Trimming took 0 bases from V and 4 from J, leaving 15 bases between them.